These 17 T cell receptor beta chains share one sample of origin, sequenced in a study of radiotherapy plus CTLA-4 blockade in lung cancer. Assay used: immunoSEQ multiplex PCR; TCRdb lists only in-frame clones, some missing. The data hold 20,000 to 30,000 clones, with about 76% observed a single time. The sample in question was peripheral blood, obtained from a patient treated with radiotherapy plus ipilimumab. The origin of the receptors is a human donor with non-small cell lung cancer that progressed on radiotherapy plus ipilimumab.

This clone is categorized as medium-sized (0.01 to 0.1%). The V gene is TRBV4-2, the J gene TRBJ2-3; D remains unclear. V dropped 0 bases and J dropped 4 bases, with 5 bases sitting between them. This CDR3 has 13 amino acids. Germline-derived CDR1 and CDR2 are LGHNA and YNFKEQ. CDR3 nucleotide sequence: TGTGCCAGCAGCCAAGAGAGCCCAGATACGCAGTATTTT. Its protein product is CASSQESPDTQYF.

The chain has TRBV5-4 and TRBJ2-1, with a weak D call TRBD2 (5 bases). Per the germline V gene, CDR1 is SGHNT and CDR2 is YYREEE (reference sequence). V was pared by 2 bases and J by 6 bases, with 9 bases between. This CDR3 contains 13 residues. As DNA, the CDR3 is TGTGCCAGCAGCTTACGAGGGAGCAATGAGCAGTTCTTC. It is translated as CASSLRGSNEQFF.

The chain has TRBV19 and TRBJ2-5, with a tentative D call TRBD1 (5 bases). V was shortened by 4 bases and J by 2 bases, with 11 bases between the two germline ends. The CDR3 extends over 14 amino acids. CDR1 LNHDA and CDR2 SQIVND come from the germline V gene (reference sequence). CDR3 sequence reads: CASSRTGFQETQYF. The CDR3 DNA reads TGTGCCAGTAGTAGAACAGGATTTCAAGAGACCCAGTACTTC.

The chain is built from TRBV5-4 and TRBJ2-2; TRBD2 matches at 7 bases. After removal of 4 bases from V and 1 base from J, the junction contained 10 bases not matched to a gene. This CDR3 region has 17 residues. Germline V gene data show CDR1 as SGHNT and CDR2 as YYREEE (reference sequence). The CDR3 region is CASSGGGAGKNTGELFF. CDR3 in DNA: TGTGCCAGCAGCGGGGGAGGGGCGGGGAAGAACACCGGGGAGCTGTTTTTT.

The V call is TRBV11-3, the J call TRBJ2-1; 7 bases agree with TRBD2. The CDR3 is made up of 15 amino acids. V dropped 1 base and J dropped 0; count of bases not matched to a gene: 0. CDR1 is SGHNT and CDR2 is YENEEA in the germline V gene. CDR3 loop: CASSLGGSSYNEQFF. CDR3 sequence (DNA): TGTGCCAGCAGCTTAGGCGGGAGCTCCTACAATGAGCAGTTCTTC.

This clone was observed once. The rearrangement uses TRBV2 and TRBJ2-6, with unresolved D. The CDR3 contains 14 residues. With 5 bases removed from V and 0 bases from J, the gap between germline ends came to 5 bases. Germline V gives CDR1 SNHLY, CDR2 FYNNEI. CDR3 nucleotides: TGTGCCAGCAGTCCAGACTCTGGGGCCAACGTCCTGACTTTC. Residues: CASSPDSGANVLTF.

This clone was observed a few times. This chain links TRBV11-2 with TRBJ1-2, with a possible D match to TRBD1 (5 bases). Trimming left V 1 base short and J 8 bases short, with 5 bases between. The CDR3 has 11 residues. CDR1 is SGHAT, CDR2 FQNNGV, per germline. CDR3 bases: TGTGCCAGCAGCTTAGGGGGCGGCTACACCTTC. This encodes CASSLGGGYTF.

The V gene is TRBV28, the J gene TRBJ1-1; tentative D call: TRBD1 (5 bases). Germline loops: CDR1 MDHEN, CDR2 SYDVKM. Trimming left V 1 base short and J 2 bases short, with 8 bases between. CDR3 length equals 14 residues. The CDR3 DNA follows: TGTGCCAGCAGTTTATTGGGGGGTAACACTGAAGCTTTCTTT. Translating it yields CASSLLGGNTEAFF.

A note on this clone: A junction boundary mismatches the germline segment, possibly from a read error. The chain carries TRBV7-7 and TRBJ1-3; weak D call: TRBD1 (5 bases). The CDR3 sequence is 15 residues long. CDR1 SSHAT and CDR2 FNYEAQ come from the germline V gene (reference sequence). The CDR3 bases are TGTGCTAGCAGCTTGAGCAGGGCTCCTGGAAACACCATATATTTT. Its translation is CASSLSRAPGNTIYF.

The V and J genes are TRBV7-9 and TRBJ1-3; TRBD1 aligns across 8 bases. CDR3 length: 14 amino acids. CDR1 is SEHNR, CDR2 FQNEAQ, per germline (reference sequence). The V gene end was trimmed by 5 bases and the J gene end by 4 bases; junction bases not matched to a gene: 4. The CDR3 nucleotides are TGTGCCAGCAGCCCAGGGGGCGCGGGAAACACCATATATTTT. Protein product: CASSPGGAGNTIYF.

This chain uses TRBV7-9 with TRBJ1-1; D is unresolved. Trimming removed 2 bases from V and 3 bases from J, with 10 bases in between. The germline CDR1 and CDR2 sequences are SEHNR and FQNEAQ (reference sequence). This CDR3 region has 14 residues. As DNA, the CDR3 is TGTGCCAGCAGCTTATCCTGGACGGACACTGAAGCTTTCTTT. Encoded protein: CASSLSWTDTEAFF.

The V gene is TRBV28, the J gene TRBJ2-1; D gene unclear. Germline lookup yields CDR1 MDHEN and CDR2 SYDVKM. With 1 base removed from V and 9 bases from J, the gap between germline ends came to 10 bases. The CDR3 runs 13 residues. CDR3 amino acids: CASSLSPLGEQFF. DNA of the CDR3: TGTGCCAGCAGTTTATCCCCCCTCGGTGAGCAGTTCTTC. Looking up the rest from reference TRBV28 and TRBJ2-1 gives the full variable domain: DVKVTQSSRYLVKRTGEKVFLECVQDMDHENMFWYRQDPGLGLRLIYFSYDVKMKEKGDIPEGYSVSREKKERFSLILESASTNQTSMYLCASSLSPLGEQFFGPGTRLTVL.

This chain links TRBV29-1 with TRBJ1-6; no reliable D call. V lost 6 bases to trimming and J lost 7 bases, with 13 bases between them. CDR3 length: 13 amino acids. Germline V gene sequence: CDR1 SQVTM, CDR2 ANQGSEA. DNA for the CDR3: TGCAGCGTAGCTCTGGATCCGAATTCACCCCTCCACTTT. Protein: CSVALDPNSPLHF. Supplemented by reference TRBV29-1 and TRBJ1-6, the full variable domain reads SAVISQKPSRDICQRGTSLTIQCQVDSQVTMMFWYRQQPGQSLTLIATANQGSEATYESGFVIDKFPISRPNLTFSTLTVSNMSPEDSSIYLCSVALDPNSPLHFGNGTRLTVT.

The chain employs TRBV19 and TRBJ1-2, with a possible D match to TRBD1 (6 bases). The germline V gene has CDR1 LNHDA and CDR2 SQIVND (reference sequence). V was pared by 5 bases and J by 8 bases, with 12 bases between. CDR3 size: 12 residues. The CDR3 loop is CASSPRTVGYTF. The DNA for the CDR3 is TGTGCCAGTAGTCCCCGGACAGTCGGCTACACCTTC.

This clone turned up a few times. The J gene is TRBJ2-7, the V gene TRBV11-2; TRBD1 or TRBD2 may be the D gene (5 bases each). CDR1 and CDR2 (germline): SGHAT, FQNNGV. The CDR3 has 15 residues. Trimming removed 1 base at V and 4 bases at J, with 14 bases between. The CDR3 protein is CASSLAGTVGYEQYF. The CDR3 DNA is TGTGCCAGCAGCTTAGCCGGGACGGTGGGATACGAGCAGTACTTC.

The chain joins TRBV6-6 to TRBJ2-3; D may be TRBD1 or TRBD2 (5 bases each). The V gene lost 7 bases and the J gene lost 12 bases, with 17 bases spanning the gap. The CDR3 spans 12 residues. CDR1 is MNHNY, CDR2 SVGAGI, per germline (reference sequence). CDR3 nucleotide sequence: TGTGCCAGCACCCTCCCCGGGGCTCAACAGTATTTT. Protein: CASTLPGAQQYF.

The chain recombines TRBV27 with TRBJ2-7; 11 bases are a match to TRBD2. The V and J ends lost 6 bases and 0 bases, in that order; junction bases with no gene match: 7. CDR1 is MNHEY and CDR2 is SMNVEV in the germline V gene (reference sequence). The CDR3 consists of 16 residues. This chain's CDR3 is CASRSTSGTFSYEQYF. The CDR3 DNA reads as TGTGCCAGCAGGTCGACTAGCGGGACCTTCTCCTACGAGCAGTACTTC.